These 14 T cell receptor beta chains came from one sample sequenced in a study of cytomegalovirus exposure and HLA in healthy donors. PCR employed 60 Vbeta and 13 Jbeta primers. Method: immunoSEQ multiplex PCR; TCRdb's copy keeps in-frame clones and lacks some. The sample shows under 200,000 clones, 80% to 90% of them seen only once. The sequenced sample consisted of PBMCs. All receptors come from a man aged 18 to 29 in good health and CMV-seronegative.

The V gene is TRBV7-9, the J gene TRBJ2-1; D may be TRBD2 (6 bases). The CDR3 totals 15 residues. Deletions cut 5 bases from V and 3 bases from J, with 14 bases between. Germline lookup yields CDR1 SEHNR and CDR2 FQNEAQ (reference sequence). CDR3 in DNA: TGTGCCAGCAGCGCCCCTAGCGCCTACTACAATGAGCAGTTCTTC. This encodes CASSAPSAYYNEQFF.

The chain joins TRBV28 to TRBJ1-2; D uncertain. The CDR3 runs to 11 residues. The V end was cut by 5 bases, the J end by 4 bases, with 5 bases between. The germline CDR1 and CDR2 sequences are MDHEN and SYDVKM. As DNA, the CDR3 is TGTGCCAGCAGTCCCCTCTATGGCTACACCTTC. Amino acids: CASSPLYGYTF.

The DNA of the CDR3 is TGTGCCAGCAGCTCCTCCGTGGGGCAGGGTCGGATGAACACTGAAGCTTTCTTT. Translation: CASSSSVGQGRMNTEAFF. The chain carries TRBV7-9 and TRBJ1-1; tentatively, D is TRBD1 (5 bases). Deletions cut 4 bases from V and 0 bases from J, with 21 bases between. The CDR3 spans 18 residues. Per germline, CDR1 SEHNR and CDR2 FQNEAQ (reference sequence). The whole variable domain, remainder taken from reference TRBV7-9 and TRBJ1-1, is DTGVSQNPRHKITKRGQNVTFRCDPISEHNRLYWYRQTLGQGPEFLTYFQNEAQLEKSRLLSDRFSAERPKGSFSTLEIQRTEQGDSAMYLCASSSSVGQGRMNTEAFFGQGTRLTVV.

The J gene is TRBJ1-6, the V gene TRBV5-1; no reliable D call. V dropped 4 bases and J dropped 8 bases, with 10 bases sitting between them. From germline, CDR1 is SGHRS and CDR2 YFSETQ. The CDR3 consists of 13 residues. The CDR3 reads CASSPLPDSPLHF. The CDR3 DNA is TGCGCCAGCAGCCCCCTCCCGGATTCACCCCTCCACTTT.

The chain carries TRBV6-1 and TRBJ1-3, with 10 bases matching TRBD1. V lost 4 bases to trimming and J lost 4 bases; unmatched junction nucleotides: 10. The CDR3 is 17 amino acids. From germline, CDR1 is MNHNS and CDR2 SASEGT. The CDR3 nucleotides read TGTGCCAGCAGTGGGGGGGACAGGGGACTTTTGGGAAACACCATATATTTT. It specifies CASSGGDRGLLGNTIYF.

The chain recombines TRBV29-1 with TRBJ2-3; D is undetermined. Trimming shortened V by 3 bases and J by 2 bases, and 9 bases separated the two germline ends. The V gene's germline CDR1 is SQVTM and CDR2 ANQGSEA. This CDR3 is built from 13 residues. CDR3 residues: CSVDSQVTDTQYF. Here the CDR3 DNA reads TGCAGCGTTGATTCCCAGGTCACAGATACGCAGTATTTT.

The CDR3 coding sequence is TGTGCCAGCAGCTTGGCCGGAGCAGCAACTAATGAAAAACTGTTTTTT. Translation gives CASSLAGAATNEKLFF. This sequence joins TRBV5-4 and TRBJ1-4; no reliable D call. The ends were cut back, 0 bases at V and 0 bases at J, with 9 bases in the middle. CDR1 is SGHNT and CDR2 is YYREEE in the germline V gene (reference sequence). CDR3 length: 16 residues.

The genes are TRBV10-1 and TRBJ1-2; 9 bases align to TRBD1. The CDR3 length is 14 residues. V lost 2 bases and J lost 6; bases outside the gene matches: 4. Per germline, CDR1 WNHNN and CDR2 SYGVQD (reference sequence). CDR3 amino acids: CASSEGDRDHGYTF. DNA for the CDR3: TGCGCCAGCAGTGAGGGGGACAGGGACCATGGCTACACCTTC.

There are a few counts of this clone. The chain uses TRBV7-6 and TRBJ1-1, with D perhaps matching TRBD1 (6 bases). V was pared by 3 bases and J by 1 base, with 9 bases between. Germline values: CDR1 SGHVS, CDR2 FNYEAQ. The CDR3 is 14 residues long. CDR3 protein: CASSLGRGNTEAFF. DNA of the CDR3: TGTGCCAGCAGCTTGGGCAGGGGGAACACTGAAGCTTTCTTT.

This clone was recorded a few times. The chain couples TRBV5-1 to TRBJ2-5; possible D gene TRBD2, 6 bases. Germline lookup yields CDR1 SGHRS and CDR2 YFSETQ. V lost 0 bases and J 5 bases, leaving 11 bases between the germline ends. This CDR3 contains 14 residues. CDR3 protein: CASSLGLDTETQYF. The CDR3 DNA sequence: TGCGCCAGCAGCTTGGGACTAGATACGGAGACCCAGTACTTC.

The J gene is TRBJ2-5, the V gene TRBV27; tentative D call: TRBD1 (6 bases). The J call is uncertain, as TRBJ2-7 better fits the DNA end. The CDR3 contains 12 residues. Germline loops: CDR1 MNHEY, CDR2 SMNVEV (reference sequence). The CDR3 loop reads CASSSRGFEQYF. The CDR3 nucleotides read TGTGCCAGCAGTTCCAGGGGATTCGAGCAGTACTTC.

The CDR3: CASSPGLAGARLYGYTF. For the CDR3, the DNA is TGTGCCAGCAGCCCAGGCCTCGCAGGGGCCCGACTCTATGGCTACACCTTC. The rearrangement links TRBV14 to TRBJ1-2; tentative D call: TRBD1 (6 bases). This CDR3 spans 17 amino acids. Germline V CDR1 and CDR2: SGHDN, FVKESK. V was clipped by 4 bases and J by 4 bases, with 22 bases between them.

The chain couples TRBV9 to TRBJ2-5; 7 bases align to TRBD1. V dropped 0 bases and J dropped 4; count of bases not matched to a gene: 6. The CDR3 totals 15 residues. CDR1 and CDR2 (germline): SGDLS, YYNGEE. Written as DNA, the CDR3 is TGTGCCAGCAGCGTAGGAGGGGGCAGGAGAGAGACCCAGTACTTC. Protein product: CASSVGGGRRETQYF.

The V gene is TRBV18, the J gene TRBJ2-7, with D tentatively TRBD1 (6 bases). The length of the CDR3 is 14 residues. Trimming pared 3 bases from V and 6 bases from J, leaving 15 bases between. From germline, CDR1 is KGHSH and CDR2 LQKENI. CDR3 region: CASSPIGGISEQYF. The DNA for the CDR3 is TGTGCCAGCTCACCGATTGGGGGCATCTCCGAGCAGTACTTC.